The clone carrying this T cell receptor beta chain was recorded many times. Its antigen is still unknown. Germline V gene data show CDR1 as SGHTA and CDR2 as FQGNSA. This CDR3 is 13 amino acids long. Trimming cost V 3 bases and J 7 bases, with 13 bases left between them. The sample belongs to a study of CD8 T cells in ankylosing spondylitis. Scientists made TCR beta libraries using quantitative 5'-RACE with molecular barcodes. TCRdb recomputed calls from the 5' RACE reads with MiXCR, one row per CDR3 protein. The sample includes more than 150,000 distinct CDR3 sequences, roughly 18% of them seen just once. Study-wide results and limits: A TCR beta motif of eight or nine highly homologous variants seemed to mark ankylosing spondylitis blood.

Sequenced material: blood, either unsorted or a sorted T cell fraction (not recorded which). This receptor was obtained from a male donor aged 10 to 35 with ankylosing spondylitis or in good health (not recorded which). V usage is TRBV7-2 and J usage is TRBJ2-7, with D perhaps TRBD1 or TRBD2 (5 bases each). CDR3 DNA sequence: TGTGCCAGCAGCTTCGGGACCGAGAGGGAGCAGTACTTC. This encodes CASSFGTEREQYF.